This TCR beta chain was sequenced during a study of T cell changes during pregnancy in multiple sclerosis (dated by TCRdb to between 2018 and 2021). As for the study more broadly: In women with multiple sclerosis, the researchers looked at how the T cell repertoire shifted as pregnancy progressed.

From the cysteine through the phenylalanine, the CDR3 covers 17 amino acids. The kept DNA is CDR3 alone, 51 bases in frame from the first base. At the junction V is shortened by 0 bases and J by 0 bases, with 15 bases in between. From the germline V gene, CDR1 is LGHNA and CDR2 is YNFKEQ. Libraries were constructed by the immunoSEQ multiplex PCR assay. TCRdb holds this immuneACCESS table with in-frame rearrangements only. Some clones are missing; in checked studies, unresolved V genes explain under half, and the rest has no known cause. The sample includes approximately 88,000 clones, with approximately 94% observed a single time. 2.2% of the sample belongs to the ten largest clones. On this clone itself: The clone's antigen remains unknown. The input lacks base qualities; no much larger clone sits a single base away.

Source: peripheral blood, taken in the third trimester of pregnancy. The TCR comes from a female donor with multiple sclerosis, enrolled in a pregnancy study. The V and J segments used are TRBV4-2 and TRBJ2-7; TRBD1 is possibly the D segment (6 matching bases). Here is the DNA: TGTGCCAGCAGCCAAGATGGGGGCAACCGGGACTCCTACGAGCAGTACTTC. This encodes CASSQDGGNRDSYEQYF.